A selection of T cell receptor beta chains follows, all from one sample in a study of patients with pleural tuberculosis. TCRdb passed the reads through MiXCR, listing each CDR3 protein once. Of 45,000 to 60,000 distinct CDR3 sequences listed, 6% to 8% are singletons. These TCRs come from a human donor with pleural tuberculosis. Each CDR3 is given with its conserved first and last residue.

V gene	J gene	CDR3 protein
TRBV30	TRBJ2-1	CASQRVEQFF
TRBV20-1	TRBJ2-3	CSARVPSHTQYF
TRBV5-1	TRBJ2-1	CASSLVKREGFYNEQFF
TRBV28	TRBJ2-7	CATLRAFEQYF
TRBV28	TRBJ1-1	CASSIRQIMNTEAFF
TRBV12-3/TRBV12-4	TRBJ1-2	CASSLGIGGRNYGYTF
TRBV24-1	TRBJ1-5	CATSDRTQGAGNQPQHF
TRBV27	TRBJ1-1	CASSFWDSVNTEAFF
TRBV2	TRBJ1-2	CASSQSSYGYTF
TRBV11-1	TRBJ1-1	CASSLIRQDGAFF
TRBV20-1	TRBJ2-1	CSATDTLDEQFF
TRBV19	TRBJ1-3	CASSYRDSNTIYF
TRBV11-1	TRBJ1-2	CASSLGQVHGYTF
TRBV29-1	TRBJ1-1	CSGQRNYEAFF
TRBV24-1	TRBJ2-5	CATSDPIRQGKETQYF
TRBV3-1	TRBJ1-1	CASSQVGVNTEAFF
TRBV12-3/TRBV12-4	TRBJ1-5	CASTLYDQPQHF
TRBV4-3	TRBJ1-1	CASSQRVGGTEAFF
TRBV11-1	TRBJ2-1	CASSFFVSSHQFF
TRBV4-1	TRBJ1-2	CASSPQGTDGYGYTF
TRBV20-1	TRBJ1-5	CSARATDSNQPQHF
TRBV6-2/TRBV6-3	TRBJ2-1	CASSYSASYNEQFF
TRBV3-1	TRBJ1-6	CASSLGGSGYNSPLHF
TRBV19	TRBJ2-7	CASSILGSSYEQYF
TRBV19	TRBJ2-1	CASSRSGRVLNEQFF
TRBV11-2	TRBJ2-3	CASSPRTVTNTQYF
TRBV7-1	TRBJ2-1	CASSSRGGPNYNEQFF
TRBV3-1	TRBJ2-7	CASSQAAGTIF
TRBV4-2	TRBJ2-1	CASSIRLAGNNEQFF
TRBV12-3/TRBV12-4	TRBJ2-1	CASSLGTGGWDEQFF
TRBV20-1	TRBJ2-3	CSAPAGGQDTQYF
TRBV6-2/TRBV6-3	TRBJ1-5	CASRPTGNQPQHF
TRBV4-1	TRBJ1-1	CASSQRGATEAFF
TRBV27	TRBJ2-1	CAISLGLVGRNEQFF
TRBV3-1	TRBJ2-2	CASSLWNTGELFF
TRBV28	TRBJ1-3	CAAGGSSGNTIYF
TRBV6-2/TRBV6-3	TRBJ2-1	CASSYPLAGRYNEQFF
TRBV2	TRBJ2-3	CASSVLRADTQYF
TRBV11-1	TRBJ2-3	CASSGNSRASTDTQYF
TRBV28	TRBJ1-5	CAWRGWCQPQHF
TRBV20-1	TRBJ1-5	CSARSGGVNQPQHF
TRBV4-2	TRBJ2-7	CASSQGGLGGTYEQYF
TRBV11-2	TRBJ2-1	CASSLGWREQFF
TRBV19	TRBJ1-4	CASLSPGTGDGKLFF